The TCR beta chain under discussion was sequenced for a study of CD8 T cells in ankylosing spondylitis. Study findings and constraints: Previous work reported some of these motif variants in the synovial fluid and blood of reactive arthritis.

The CDR3 contains 16 residues. J was trimmed by 5 bases and V by 4 bases; bases with no gene match: 14. A word on this clonotype: Its antigen is currently unknown.

Using quantitative 5'-RACE with molecular barcodes, the authors made TCR beta libraries. TCRdb ran MiXCR on the 5' RACE reads and lists one entry per CDR3 protein. The repertoire holds 270,000 or so distinct CDR3 sequences, with about 18% as singletons. The source of this sequence is a male donor with ankylosing spondylitis or in good health (not recorded which). The chain has TRBV12-3 or TRBV12-4 and TRBJ2-7; TRBD1 matches at 7 bases. The sequenced sample consisted of blood, either unsorted or a sorted T cell fraction (not recorded which). CDR3: CASSSKNRRGGHEQYF. The CDR3, as DNA: TGTGCCAGCAGTTCCAAAAATCGTCGAGGGGGCCACGAGCAGTACTTC.